The present T cell receptor (beta chain) was sequenced within a study of blood T cell repertoires in COVID-19. About the study: Samples taken during acute and convalescent COVID-19 were collected in the United States, Italy and Spain.

V was cut by 5 bases and J by 2 bases, with 11 bases left in between. The CDR3 has 14 residues. CDR1 is MNHEY and CDR2 is SVGAGI in the germline V gene. Per the authors' pipeline: Amplification of reference gene primers was used by the study to estimate nucleated cell counts. Libraries were prepared by immunoSEQ multiplex PCR; TCRdb keeps only in-frame clonotypes and omits some of them. Clonal size and the V and J genes are those of that table, whereas D and trimming came from the DNA. The sample has roughly 320,000 clones, approximately 89% seen once; the top ten hold over 1.5%. This sequence originates from a woman in her 30s with COVID-19, enrolled during active disease. The rearrangement joins TRBV6-5 to TRBJ2-3, with D perhaps matching TRBD1 (6 bases). The material sequenced was peripheral blood. The DNA of the CDR3 is TGTGCCAGCAGTCTCAGGGGATACACAGATACGCAGTATTTT. It yields the protein CASSLRGYTDTQYF.